The 17 T cell receptor beta chains reported below all come from one sample, sequenced in a study of blood T cell repertoires in COVID-19. TCRdb keeps only in-frame clones here, not all; method: immunoSEQ multiplex PCR. The data contain hundreds of thousands of clones, just over 85% of them singletons. The sequenced material came from peripheral blood. Receptors originate from a man aged 50 to 59 with COVID-19, enrolled during active disease.

The chain combines TRBV30 with TRBJ1-4; 7 bases are shared with TRBD1. CDR3 length equals 17 residues. Per the germline V gene, CDR1 is GTSNPN and CDR2 is SVGIG (reference sequence). The V segment lost 3 bases and the J segment 0 bases; nucleotides outside the gene matches: 10. DNA of the CDR3: TGTGCCTGGAGGGGATTCGACAGGGAGTCAACTAATGAAAAACTGTTTTTT. Translation: CAWRGFDRESTNEKLFF.

J is TRBJ2-7 and V is TRBV5-1; TRBD1 matches 7 bases. Germline V gene sequence: CDR1 SGHRS, CDR2 YFSETQ. This CDR3 is built from 13 residues. V dropped 4 bases and J dropped 6; count of bases not matched to a gene: 7. CDR3 sequence reads: CASSRDRASEQYF. Written as DNA, the CDR3 is TGCGCCAGCAGCAGAGACAGGGCGTCCGAGCAGTACTTC.

Only a few counts were recorded for this clone. The chain links TRBV6-5 to TRBJ1-6, with D tentatively TRBD1 (5 bases). CDR3 size: 15 residues. V lost 6 bases to trimming and J lost 6 bases, with 15 bases between them. CDR1 MNHEY and CDR2 SVGAGI come from the germline V gene. CDR3 DNA: TGTGCCAGCAGAAATAAGGGGTTTGGTAATTCACCCCTCCACTTT. Protein sequence: CASRNKGFGNSPLHF.

The J gene is TRBJ2-2, the V gene TRBV27; 12 nucleotides agree with TRBD2. The CDR3 totals 18 residues. Per germline, CDR1 MNHEY and CDR2 SMNVEV (reference sequence). V shed 0 bases, J shed 5 bases, and the junction held 7 bases outside the gene matches. For the CDR3, the DNA is TGTGCCAGCAGTTTATCCACTAGCGGGAGGAAACGGACCGGGGAGCTGTTTTTT. It encodes CASSLSTSGRKRTGELFF.

The sample holds one count of this clone. The rearrangement links TRBV19 to TRBJ1-4; 9 nucleotides align to TRBD1. This CDR3 has 12 residues. V shed 6 bases, J shed 9 bases, and the junction held 2 bases outside the gene matches. CDR1 and CDR2 (germline): LNHDA, SQIVND (reference sequence). This chain's CDR3 is CASRDRGQKLFF. The CDR3 DNA reads as TGTGCCAGTAGGGACAGGGGCCAAAAACTGTTTTTT.

The gene calls are TRBV12-5 and TRBJ1-5; 11 bases line up with TRBD1. The trim removed 4 bases at V and 9 bases at J, leaving 8 bases unmatched. Germline V lookup: CDR1 LGHNT, CDR2 FRNRAP. The CDR3 sequence is 15 residues long. Here the CDR3 reads CASGSRTGGNSPQHF. Here the CDR3 DNA reads TGTGCTAGTGGTTCCCGGACAGGGGGCAATTCGCCCCAGCATTTT.

In its sample, this clone was seen once. The chain joins TRBV10-3 to TRBJ1-3, with D uncertain. V lost 5 bases to trimming and J lost 0 bases, with 11 bases between them. The CDR3 is 15 amino acids. Germline V gives CDR1 ENHRY, CDR2 SYGVKD. The CDR3 sequence: CAISSDLSSGNTIYF. The CDR3 bases are TGTGCCATCAGTAGCGACTTGTCCTCTGGAAACACCATATATTTT.

The chain couples TRBV24-1 to TRBJ2-1; 10 positions match TRBD2. With 2 bases clipped from V and 5 bases from J, the junction kept 2 bases outside the gene matches. The CDR3 extends over 15 amino acids. CDR1 KGHDR and CDR2 SFDVKD come from the germline V gene. CDR3: CATSDYSGGHNEQFF. CDR3 sequence (DNA): TGTGCCACCAGTGATTATAGCGGGGGGCACAATGAGCAGTTCTTC.

The J gene is TRBJ2-7, the V gene TRBV5-1; a possible D gene is TRBD1 (6 bases). The CDR3 length is 18 residues. CDR1 is SGHRS and CDR2 is YFSETQ in the germline V gene. Trimming stripped 2 bases from V and 0 bases from J, with 21 bases between. CDR3 DNA sequence: TGCGCCAGCAGCTTTAAGGACAGTTGGGGAATAAGCTCCTACGAGCAGTACTTC. Translating it yields CASSFKDSWGISSYEQYF.

This clone has a single count. This chain links TRBV18 with TRBJ2-2; 11 nucleotides line up with TRBD2. Germline V lookup: CDR1 KGHSH, CDR2 LQKENI. The V gene end was trimmed by 2 bases and the J gene end by 4 bases; junction bases not matched to a gene: 3. The CDR3 runs 16 residues. DNA for the CDR3: TGTGCCAGCTCACCAATGACTAGCGGGGTCACCGGGGAGCTGTTTTTT. This translates into CASSPMTSGVTGELFF.

V and J are TRBV18 and TRBJ1-2, with 11 bases fitting TRBD1. This CDR3 spans 17 amino acids. Germline CDR1 is KGHSH and CDR2 is LQKENI. The V segment lost 4 bases and the J segment 1 base; nucleotides outside the gene matches: 8. The CDR3 protein is CASSLTGTGGYNYGYTF. In nucleotides, the CDR3 is TGTGCCAGCTCACTTACCGGGACAGGGGGATATAACTATGGCTACACCTTC. The whole variable domain, filled in from reference TRBV18 and TRBJ1-2, reads NAGVMQNPRHLVRRRGQEARLRCSPMKGHSHVYWYRQLPEEGLKFMVYLQKENIIDESGMPKERFSAEFPKEGPSILRIQQVVRGDSAAYFCASSLTGTGGYNYGYTFGSGTRLTVV.

The chain links TRBV5-1 to TRBJ2-7; 8 bases are a match to TRBD1. Germline V gene sequence: CDR1 SGHRS, CDR2 YFSETQ. Trimming cost V 0 bases and J 4 bases; bases outside gene matches: 6. The CDR3 extends over 15 amino acids. As DNA, the CDR3 is TGCGCCAGCAGCTTGGTTTCTCAGGGGGCGTACGAGCAGTACTTC. Its protein product is CASSLVSQGAYEQYF.

This chain uses TRBV7-3 with TRBJ1-4; maybe TRBD1 (6 bases). Trimming took 0 bases from V and 7 from J, leaving 12 bases between them. The germline CDR1 and CDR2 sequences are SGHTA and FQGTGA. The CDR3 sequence is 15 residues long. The CDR3 sequence: CASSLTAGAGEKLFF. The CDR3 DNA reads TGTGCCAGCAGCTTAACGGCGGGGGCGGGTGAAAAACTGTTTTTT.

This sequence joins TRBV5-6 and TRBJ1-5, with TRBD1 matching 7 bases. Germline lookup yields CDR1 SGHDT and CDR2 YYEEEE. The CDR3 totals 16 residues. V shed 2 bases, J shed 1 base, and the junction held 6 bases outside the gene matches. The CDR3 region has the DNA TGTGCCAGCAGCTTAGGGACAGCCAAAAGCAATCAGCCCCAGCATTTT. Protein product: CASSLGTAKSNQPQHF.

The V and J genes are TRBV20-1 and TRBJ1-2; D is perhaps TRBD1 (5 bases). CDR1 and CDR2 from the germline V gene are DFQATT and SNEGSKA (reference sequence). This CDR3 comprises 10 residues. Trimming shortened V by 5 bases and J by 5 bases, and 6 bases separated the two germline ends. The CDR3 reads CSAGQYGYTF. CDR3 nucleotide sequence: TGCAGTGCTGGACAATATGGCTACACCTTC.

This chain joins TRBV30 and TRBJ2-7; 9 bases match TRBD1. V lost 3 bases and J lost 9; bases outside the gene matches: 9. This CDR3 comprises 13 residues. Germline lookup yields CDR1 GTSNPN and CDR2 SVGIG (reference sequence). The CDR3 protein is CAWRGQGFEGQYF. CDR3 bases: TGTGCCTGGAGGGGACAGGGTTTTGAAGGGCAGTACTTC.

This clone was counted once. The CDR3 DNA reads as TGTGCCAGCTCGCGGGAGCGGGGAGAGCAGTACTTC. Residues: CASSRERGEQYF. This sequence joins TRBV7-6 and TRBJ2-7; 7 bases match TRBD2. Unmatched junction bases numbered 8, after V lost 8 bases and J lost 7 bases. The length of the CDR3 is 12 residues. The V gene's germline CDR1 is SGHVS and CDR2 FNYEAQ.